Each of the 9 T cell receptor beta chains below was sequenced from the same sample in a study of shared clonotypes between healthy human individuals. Profiled with immunoSEQ multiplex PCR; TCRdb holds only in-frame clones, not every one. The sample contains about 460,000 clones, 60% to 80% of which appear only once. The sequenced material came from PBMCs. The receptors derive from a woman between 40 and 55 years old in good health. Some clones in this sample may be carry-over from other donors' samples.

As for this clone: This same CDR3 is encoded by further DNA sequences in the sample. V gene TRBV9 combines with J gene TRBJ2-2; no clear D gene. Germline CDR1 reads SGDLS; CDR2 reads YYNGEE. The V gene lost 0 bases and the J gene lost 6 bases, with 3 bases spanning the gap. This CDR3 region has 12 residues. This CDR3 reads CASSVEPGELFF. The CDR3 nucleotides are TGTGCCAGCAGCGTAGAGCCCGGGGAGCTGTTTTTT. The entire variable domain, with the rest obtained from reference TRBV9 and TRBJ2-2, is as follows: DSGVTQTPKHLITATGQRVTLRCSPRSGDLSVYWYQQSLDQGLQFLIQYYNGEERAKGNILERFSAQQFPDLHSELNLSSLELGDSALYFCASSVEPGELFFGEGSRLTVL.

This chain uses TRBV2 with TRBJ2-7; D is unclear. Germline-derived CDR1 and CDR2 are SNHLY and FYNNEI. Trimming took 7 bases from V and 6 from J, leaving 13 bases between them. The CDR3 totals 12 residues. The CDR3 DNA follows: TGTGCCAGCAAGAATGTCTTTGGCGAGCAGTACTTC. This gives the protein CASKNVFGEQYF.

The gene calls are TRBV5-4 and TRBJ2-3; 8 bases match TRBD2. J lost 0 bases, V lost 4 bases, and 7 bases had no gene match. CDR3 length: 16 residues. In germline, CDR1 is SGHNT, CDR2 YYREEE (reference sequence). The CDR3, as DNA: TGTGCCAGCAGCCGGAGACTAGCGCAGAGCACAGATACGCAGTATTTT. It translates to CASSRRLAQSTDTQYF.

The rearrangement joins TRBV9 to TRBJ2-2; 9 bases fit TRBD1. The CDR3 consists of 16 residues. The junction had 6 bases not matched to a gene; V was cut back by 0 bases and J by 6 bases. The germline CDR1 and CDR2 sequences are SGDLS and YYNGEE. DNA for the CDR3: TGTGCCAGCAGCGTAGGTGACAGGGGGTATTCCGGGGAGCTGTTTTTT. Residues: CASSVGDRGYSGELFF.

Notes on this clone: This may come from a read error, since a much larger clone is one base off. This rearrangement joins TRBV5-4 to TRBJ2-5; 7 nucleotides agree with TRBD1. V shed 4 bases and J 7 bases; nucleotides not matched to a gene: 16. Germline V gene sequence: CDR1 SGHNT, CDR2 YYREEE (reference sequence). The CDR3 spans 16 residues. The CDR3 nucleotides read TGTGCCAGCAGCCCGGGGCACAGGGGCCCAGGAGGGACCCAGTACTTC. Translated: CASSPGHRGPGGTQYF. The variable domain in full, completed from reference TRBV5-4 and TRBJ2-5, reads ETGVTQSPTHLIKTRGQQVTLRCSSQSGHNTVSWYQQALGQGPQFIFQYYREEENGRGNFPPRFSGLQFPNYSSELNVNALELDDSALYLCASSPGHRGPGGTQYFGPGTRLLVL.

As to this clone: A much larger clone is a single base away; this may be a read error. The chain combines TRBV28 with TRBJ2-7, with D hard to call. The CDR3 sequence is 11 residues long. Trimming removed 6 bases at V and 3 bases at J, with 6 bases between. Germline values: CDR1 MDHEN, CDR2 SYDVKM. The CDR3 sequence: CASSSGYEQYF. The CDR3 region has the DNA TGTGCCAGCAGCTCCGGCTACGAGCAGTACTTC.

The chain has TRBV15 and TRBJ1-4, with D possibly matching TRBD1 (6 bases). The length of the CDR3 is 15 residues. CDR1 is LNHNV and CDR2 is YYDKDF in the germline V gene (reference sequence). Trimming removed 0 bases at V and 8 bases at J, with 13 bases between. CDR3 coding DNA: TGTGCCACCAGCAGAGATGGGGGGGCCGGGGAAAAACTGTTTTTT. Its translation is CATSRDGGAGEKLFF.

Details on this clone: This probably arose from a read error, given a far larger clone one base away. CDR3 DNA sequence: TGCAGCGTTGCAACTACGGGGAACTACGAGCCGTACTTC. This translates into CSVATTGNYEPYF. The rearrangement joins TRBV29-1 to TRBJ2-7, with D perhaps TRBD2 (5 bases). This CDR3 is 13 amino acids long. Germline V gives CDR1 SQVTM, CDR2 ANQGSEA.

The V call is TRBV5-4, the J call TRBJ2-6; no clear D. The germline V gene encodes CDR1 SGHNT and CDR2 YYREEE (reference sequence). V lost 5 bases and J lost 2, with 17 bases in between. CDR3 size: 17 residues. In DNA, the CDR3 is TGTGCCAGCAGTAGTGGGGTAGAAGCTGCTGGGGCCAACGTCCTGACTTTC. It codes for CASSSGVEAAGANVLTF.